One sample yielded the 8 T cell receptor beta chains listed below, sequenced in a study of response to subunit inactivated influenza vaccine. TCRdb ran MiXCR on the RT-PCR reads and lists one entry per CDR3 protein. The top ten hold 9.5% to 13% of the sample, which has more than 600,000 distinct CDR3 sequences, under 20% seen once. This specimen was PBMCs from blood, taken roughly 5 days after vaccination. These receptors originate from a man in his forties or fifties who received an inactivated influenza vaccine.

Only one count was recorded for this clonotype. The chain combines TRBV7-2 with TRBJ2-7, with unresolved D. Trimming stripped 6 bases from V and 3 bases from J, with 21 bases between. The CDR3 length is 16 residues. The V gene's germline CDR1 is SGHTA and CDR2 FQGNSA. This CDR3 is CASRQQTGRGRYEQYF. In nucleotides, the CDR3 is TGTGCCAGCAGACAACAGACGGGCCGAGGTCGCTACGAGCAGTACTTC.

This clonotype came up a few times. This sequence joins TRBV5-1 and TRBJ1-2, with D uncertain. Germline CDR1 and CDR2: SGHRS and YFSETQ. The CDR3 spans 14 residues. Trimming cost V 0 bases and J 4 bases, with 10 bases left between them. The CDR3 DNA follows: TGCGCCAGCAGCTTGGAGACAAACCTCTATGGCTACACCTTC. Its translation is CASSLETNLYGYTF.

This clonotype was counted a few times. CDR3 DNA sequence: TGTGCCAGCAGCCAAGCGACAGGGGGACCCTACGAGCAGTACTTC. Translating gives CASSQATGGPYEQYF. The chain has TRBV3-1 and TRBJ2-7; 9 nucleotides line up with TRBD1. CDR1 and CDR2 (germline): LGHDT, YNNKEL (reference sequence). J gave up 2 bases and V 1 base, and 3 bases lay outside the gene matches. This CDR3 contains 15 residues.

In this sample, this clonotype turned up many times. This chain uses TRBV12-3 or TRBV12-4 with TRBJ2-7, with TRBD1 as a possible D gene (5 bases). V dropped 4 bases and J dropped 3 bases, with 13 bases sitting between them. This CDR3 region has 14 residues. The CDR3: CASSSKGILYEQYF. In nucleotides, the CDR3 is TGTGCCAGCAGTTCTAAGGGGATTCTCTACGAGCAGTACTTC.

This clonotype appeared a few times. In DNA, the CDR3 is TGTGCCAGCAGTTACTCGAGGAGTAGAAGGGAGACCCAGTACTTC. Its translation is CASSYSRSRRETQYF. The chain recombines TRBV6-2 or TRBV6-3 with TRBJ2-5; D remains unclear. Germline CDR1 is MNHEY and CDR2 is SVGEGT. CDR3 size: 15 residues. With 0 bases removed from V and 5 bases from J, the gap between germline ends came to 13 bases.

V gene TRBV10-3 combines with J gene TRBJ1-5; 12 positions match TRBD1. CDR3 length: 17 amino acids. Unmatched junction bases numbered 9, after V lost 4 bases and J lost 5 bases. Germline loops: CDR1 ENHRY, CDR2 SYGVKD. This CDR3 reads CAISAFAGTGGDQPQHF. DNA for the CDR3: TGTGCCATCAGTGCTTTTGCTGGGACAGGGGGCGATCAGCCCCAGCATTTT.

The chain has TRBV27 and TRBJ1-1, with TRBD1 matching 7 bases. The CDR3 covers 14 residues. V trimming: 7 bases; J trimming: 6 bases; junction bases outside the gene matches: 11. The germline gives CDR1 MNHEY, CDR2 SMNVEV (reference sequence). The CDR3 region has the DNA TGTGCCAGCAAGAGCGACAGGGCTGGGCCTGAAGCTTTCTTT. It codes for CASKSDRAGPEAFF.

The V and J genes are TRBV12-3 or TRBV12-4 and TRBJ1-2; D may be TRBD1 (5 bases). The CDR3 runs to 12 residues. The V end was cut by 4 bases, the J end by 4 bases, with 7 bases between. For the CDR3, the DNA is TGTGCCAGCAGTTCGGACATCTATGGCTACACCTTC. Amino acids: CASSSDIYGYTF.